The subject of this entry is one TCR beta chain. Its cognate antigen is unknown. The CDR3 consists of 15 residues. Germline trimming cut 0 bases from V and 5 bases from J; bases unmatched to any gene: 3. Per germline, CDR1 LGHDT and CDR2 YNNKEL (reference sequence). The data originate from a study of T cell repertoires in cytomegalovirus infection. Study as a whole: Through public TCR beta signatures, both CMV infection and matching HLA type were indicated. Study-level findings and limits: Clonotypes of TCR beta that were HLA-C-restricted and CMV-specific dominated the ex vivo response. Frequencies of public TCR beta families were cumulated, and this identified carriers of CMV plus the relevant HLA.

Each CDR3 protein is one row after TCRdb ran MiXCR on the reads. Among approximately 550,000 distinct CDR3 sequences, more than 15% were seen once, and the ten largest hold approximately 24%. The TCR sequence derives from a human donor in good health (CMV status not recorded). Some clones in this sample may be carry-over from other donors' samples. Input material: CD8+ T cells from PBMCs. This sequence joins TRBV3-1 and TRBJ2-7; 11 bases map to TRBD2. The CDR3 DNA is TGTGCCAGCAGCCAAGATCAACTAGCGGGAGACGAGCAGTACTTC. It is translated as CASSQDQLAGDEQYF.